One and the same sample provided the 30 T cell receptor beta chains below, sequenced in a study of vaccination and CD4 T cells after COVID-19. These receptors lack a known antigen. The treatment here: roughly 11-day PBMC culture with coronavirus spike peptide pools or control peptides (ViraFEST assay). The study sequenced cultured CD4+ T cell DNA using the Oncomine TCR Beta short-read assay. TCRdb analysed the PCR reads with MiXCR anew, one entry per CDR3 protein. The data contain around 16,000 distinct CDR3 sequences, roughly 72% of them singletons. Sequencing input: CD4+ T cells from blood, cultured in vitro. Receptors originate from a human donor who had recovered from COVID-19.

The chain employs TRBV6-1 and TRBJ1-1; possibly TRBD1 for D (6 bases). Germline CDR1 and CDR2: MNHNS and SASEGT. V gave up 4 bases and J gave up 1 base, with 13 bases separating them. The CDR3 contains 15 residues. CDR3 residues: CASSVDRGENTEAFF. CDR3 bases: TGTGCCAGCAGTGTGGACAGAGGGGAGAACACTGAAGCTTTCTTT.

This clonotype was observed a handful of times. The V call is TRBV18, the J call TRBJ1-2, with D perhaps matching TRBD1 (6 bases). Germline V gene lookup returns CDR1 KGHSH and CDR2 LQKENI. The V end lost 4 bases, the J end lost 6 bases, and 9 bases lay between the germline ends. This CDR3 is built from 12 residues. CDR3: CASSLNRDGYTF. In nucleotides, the CDR3 is TGTGCCAGCTCACTTAACAGGGATGGCTACACCTTC.

This clonotype came up a few times. The J gene is TRBJ2-2, the V gene TRBV7-3; 8 bases line up with TRBD2. The CDR3 contains 15 residues. Germline assignment: CDR1 SGHTA and CDR2 FQGTGA. V gave up 6 bases and J gave up 4 bases; unmatched junction bases: 7. The CDR3 is CASSREGGGTGELFF. The CDR3 bases are TGTGCCAGCAGTCGGGAGGGGGGCGGCACCGGGGAGCTGTTTTTT.

The rearrangement uses TRBV28 and TRBJ1-1; D not certain. CDR3 size: 14 residues. In germline, CDR1 is MDHEN, CDR2 SYDVKM. V was cut by 5 bases and J by 2 bases, with 12 bases left in between. As DNA, the CDR3 is TGTGCCAGCAGTCCCCAGACGCCTAACACTGAAGCTTTCTTT. Protein sequence: CASSPQTPNTEAFF.

V usage is TRBV20-1 and J usage is TRBJ2-3; D possibly corresponds to TRBD2 (6 bases). Per germline, CDR1 DFQATT and CDR2 SNEGSKA (reference sequence). This CDR3 region has 14 residues. Between the trimmed V and J ends, which lost 3 bases and 1 base, there was a span of 11 bases. CDR3 in amino acids: CSASAGSGTDTQYF. The CDR3 bases are TGCAGTGCTAGTGCCGGGAGTGGCACAGATACGCAGTATTTT.

This clonotype was seen just once. This sequence joins TRBV6-1 and TRBJ2-7; D remains unclear. This CDR3 has 15 residues. Trimming pared 6 bases from V and 4 bases from J, leaving 19 bases between. Germline V CDR1 and CDR2: MNHNS, SASEGT. CDR3 protein: CASRHNIEGLYEQYF. CDR3 coding DNA: TGTGCCAGCAGGCACAACATAGAAGGCCTATACGAGCAGTACTTC.

This chain links TRBV27 with TRBJ2-3, with unresolved D. The V gene lost 5 bases and the J gene lost 1 base, with 10 bases spanning the gap. The CDR3 spans 14 residues. CDR1 and CDR2 from the germline V gene are MNHEY and SMNVEV (reference sequence). CDR3 region: CASSPRSRTDTQYF. The CDR3 DNA follows: TGTGCCAGCAGTCCCCGGAGCCGCACAGATACGCAGTATTTT.

The chain is built from TRBV19 and TRBJ2-1; TRBD2 matches at 8 bases. The CDR3 loop spans 16 amino acids. V shed 3 bases, J shed 4 bases, and the junction held 8 bases outside the gene matches. The V gene's germline CDR1 is LNHDA and CDR2 SQIVND (reference sequence). The DNA for the CDR3 is TGTGCCAGTAGTATTTACGGGACTAGTGGGTACAATGAGCAGTTCTTC. Translating gives CASSIYGTSGYNEQFF.

The chain carries TRBV20-1 and TRBJ1-5; D gene unclear. V lost 5 bases and J 3 bases, leaving 11 bases between the germline ends. The CDR3 totals 13 residues. Germline loops: CDR1 DFQATT, CDR2 SNEGSKA (reference sequence). CDR3 bases: TGCAGTGCTGCACGGGGTCTCAATCAGCCCCAGCATTTT. It translates to CSAARGLNQPQHF.

The CDR3 DNA reads as TGCGCCAGCAGCCCCGGGACAGGGGTGAACACTGAAGCTTTCTTT. Translated, it gives CASSPGTGVNTEAFF. V usage is TRBV5-1 and J usage is TRBJ1-1; 10 nucleotides align to TRBD1. Germline V lookup: CDR1 SGHRS, CDR2 YFSETQ. Germline trimming cut 4 bases from V and 0 bases from J; bases unmatched to any gene: 3. The CDR3 spans 15 residues.

The CDR3 nucleotides are TGTGCCAGCAGTCTCCGGGGGGAGGCGGCTGAAGCTTTCTTT. It is translated as CASSLRGEAAEAFF. This chain joins TRBV2 and TRBJ1-1, with a weak D call TRBD1 (5 bases). The CDR3 runs 14 residues. Trimming pared 5 bases from V and 6 bases from J, leaving 16 bases between. Germline CDR1 is SNHLY and CDR2 is FYNNEI.

This rearrangement joins TRBV20-1 to TRBJ2-2; D is unclear. Trimming pared 0 bases from V and 0 bases from J, leaving 11 bases between. CDR1 and CDR2 from the germline V gene are DFQATT and SNEGSKA (reference sequence). The CDR3 loop spans 16 amino acids. In DNA form, the CDR3 reads TGCAGTGCTAGAGAGGGCCTTTCCGCGAACACCGGGGAGCTGTTTTTT. This encodes CSAREGLSANTGELFF.

The V and J genes are TRBV27 and TRBJ1-1; maybe TRBD1 (5 bases). The germline V gene encodes CDR1 MNHEY and CDR2 SMNVEV (reference sequence). The V end lost 5 bases, the J end lost 5 bases, and 12 bases lay between the germline ends. The CDR3 is 13 amino acids. The CDR3 is CASSLQRGTEAFF. CDR3 DNA sequence: TGTGCCAGCAGTCTTCAACGGGGGACTGAAGCTTTCTTT.

The rearrangement uses TRBV27 and TRBJ2-5; 9 bases fit TRBD1. The V and J ends lost 10 bases and 4 bases, in that order; junction bases with no gene match: 4. The germline V gene encodes CDR1 MNHEY and CDR2 SMNVEV (reference sequence). The CDR3 totals 12 residues. DNA for the CDR3: TGTGCCACCACAGGGGGCGGAGAGACCCAGTACTTC. It specifies CATTGGGETQYF.

The chain carries TRBV7-2 and TRBJ2-5, with a tentative D call TRBD2 (8 bases). Between the trimmed V and J ends, which lost 4 bases and 3 bases, there was a span of 15 bases. This CDR3 contains 15 residues. Germline V gene lookup returns CDR1 SGHTA and CDR2 FQGNSA. As DNA, the CDR3 is TGTGCCAGCAGCTACGGTAGCGGGACAGAAGAGACCCAGTACTTC. Translation: CASSYGSGTEETQYF.

A single count supports this clonotype. The chain has TRBV6-1 and TRBJ1-3; TRBD1 aligns across 7 bases. The germline CDR1 and CDR2 sequences are MNHNS and SASEGT. V shed 6 bases, J shed 5 bases, and the junction held 4 bases outside the gene matches. CDR3 length equals 13 residues. The DNA for the CDR3 is TGTGCCAGCAGCCAGGGACAGAGAAACACCATATATTTT. Translated, it gives CASSQGQRNTIYF.

V gene TRBV19 combines with J gene TRBJ1-5; D not resolved. There are 14 residues in the CDR3. Germline values: CDR1 LNHDA, CDR2 SQIVND (reference sequence). The V end was cut by 3 bases, the J end by 3 bases, with 9 bases between. This chain's CDR3 is CASSIGRYNQPQHF. In nucleotides, the CDR3 is TGTGCCAGTAGTATCGGCAGATACAATCAGCCCCAGCATTTT.

The chain joins TRBV6-1 to TRBJ1-4; D uncertain. The CDR3 loop spans 15 amino acids. CDR1 is MNHNS and CDR2 is SASEGT in the germline V gene. Trimming left V 6 bases short and J 6 bases short, with 17 bases between. The CDR3: CASSRNQGRDEKLFF. CDR3 DNA sequence: TGTGCCAGCAGCCGGAATCAAGGAAGGGATGAAAAACTGTTTTTT.

This sequence joins TRBV7-3 and TRBJ1-1; D is uncertain. Germline loops: CDR1 SGHTA, CDR2 FQGTGA. The CDR3 totals 14 residues. Trimming took 5 bases from V and 0 from J, leaving 10 bases between them. CDR3 region: CASSRDTLNTEAFF. CDR3 nucleotide sequence: TGTGCCAGCAGCCGCGACACCCTGAACACTGAAGCTTTCTTT.

This sequence joins TRBV29-1 and TRBJ1-1; 12 bases agree with TRBD1. The length of the CDR3 is 14 residues. The trim removed 7 bases at V and 2 bases at J, leaving 5 bases unmatched. Germline CDR1 and CDR2: SQVTM and ANQGSEA. The CDR3 region is CSARDRGHNTEAFF. CDR3 nucleotide sequence: TGCAGCGCCCGGGACAGGGGGCATAACACTGAAGCTTTCTTT.

This chain uses TRBV28 with TRBJ2-5; TRBD2 agrees at 7 bases. The CDR3 consists of 15 residues. The germline gives CDR1 MDHEN, CDR2 SYDVKM. V was clipped by 6 bases and J by 1 base; unmatched bases: 8. As DNA, the CDR3 is TGTGCCAGCAGCCCGCCGGGGGGTGGCCAAGAGACCCAGTACTTC. It specifies CASSPPGGGQETQYF. Supplemented by reference TRBV28 and TRBJ2-5, the full variable domain reads DVKVTQSSRYLVKRTGEKVFLECVQDMDHENMFWYRQDPGLGLRLIYFSYDVKMKEKGDIPEGYSVSREKKERFSLILESASTNQTSMYLCASSPPGGGQETQYFGPGTRLLVL.

This clonotype was observed a few times. The rearrangement joins TRBV5-1 to TRBJ2-1; 8 positions agree with TRBD2. Per germline, CDR1 SGHRS and CDR2 YFSETQ. After removal of 3 bases from V and 5 bases from J, the junction contained 13 bases not matched to a gene. The CDR3 consists of 17 residues. The CDR3, as DNA: TGCGCCAGCAGCTGGAGCAGCGGGAGTCCCAACCACAATGAGCAGTTCTTC. Translation: CASSWSSGSPNHNEQFF.

The chain is built from TRBV7-2 and TRBJ2-5; D not certain. The CDR3 runs 12 residues. Germline values: CDR1 SGHTA, CDR2 FQGNSA. V lost 2 bases and J lost 5, with 6 bases in between. The CDR3 spells CASSLIFETQYF. CDR3 DNA sequence: TGTGCCAGCAGCTTAATATTTGAGACCCAGTACTTC.

The J gene is TRBJ2-5, the V gene TRBV7-3; the D is unclear. CDR1 is SGHTA, CDR2 FQGTGA, per germline. The CDR3 is 15 residues long. With 0 bases removed from V and 5 bases from J, the gap between germline ends came to 13 bases. CDR3 sequence reads: CASSLTLGLGETQYF. Written as DNA, the CDR3 is TGTGCCAGCAGCTTAACTCTGGGTTTAGGGGAGACCCAGTACTTC.

This clonotype qualifies as large. The CDR3 spells CASGALTGNNSPLHF. The DNA for the CDR3 is TGTGCCTCGGGGGCTCTTACAGGGAATAATTCACCCCTCCACTTT. This chain joins TRBV30 and TRBJ1-6, with D perhaps TRBD1 (6 bases). The CDR3 has 15 residues. The V and J ends lost 7 bases and 5 bases respectively, with 18 bases between them. Germline-derived CDR1 and CDR2 are GTSNPN and SVGIG (reference sequence).

The V gene is TRBV12-3 or TRBV12-4, the J gene TRBJ1-5, with 8 bases fitting TRBD1. There are 15 residues in the CDR3. Trimming cost V 2 bases and J 6 bases; bases outside gene matches: 6. The CDR3 DNA reads as TGTGCCAGCAGTTTAAGGACAGGGATCCCTCAGCCCCAGCATTTT. It translates to CASSLRTGIPQPQHF.

The chain couples TRBV20-1 to TRBJ2-3; D is unclear. Per the germline V gene, CDR1 is DFQATT and CDR2 is SNEGSKA (reference sequence). Trimming cost V 5 bases and J 6 bases, with 21 bases left between them. This CDR3 is built from 15 residues. The CDR3 bases are TGCAGTGCTTCTCGGAACTCTCCCCGTGCTGATACGCAGTATTTT. This translates into CSASRNSPRADTQYF.

The chain joins TRBV6-1 to TRBJ1-5; no clear D. This CDR3 spans 14 amino acids. CDR1 MNHNS and CDR2 SASEGT come from the germline V gene. The germline V and J ends were trimmed by 9 bases and 2 bases, with 14 bases remaining between them. CDR3 in DNA: TGTGCCAGGAGGAGAAATGCGGGCAATCAGCCCCAGCATTTT. Residues: CARRRNAGNQPQHF.

The chain joins TRBV20-1 to TRBJ2-5, with 14 bases aligning to TRBD2. CDR1 and CDR2 from the germline V gene are DFQATT and SNEGSKA (reference sequence). This CDR3 is built from 18 residues. V trimming: 1 base; J trimming: 4 bases; junction bases outside the gene matches: 11. The CDR3 sequence is CSARVGTSGRGSLETQYF. The CDR3 coding sequence is TGCAGTGCTAGAGTAGGGACTAGCGGGAGAGGGTCTTTAGAGACCCAGTACTTC.

On this clonotype: A read error may account for a junction end that differs from germline. This chain links TRBV7-7 with TRBJ2-5; maybe TRBD1 (5 bases). Looked up from germline, CDR1 is SSHAT and CDR2 is FNYEAQ (reference sequence). The CDR3 length is 15 residues. CDR3 DNA sequence: TGTGCTAGCAGCGATAAGTCAGGGTACCAAGAGACCCAGTACTTC. Residues: CASSDKSGYQETQYF.